Given below is one T cell receptor (beta chain) in context. The antigen is unknown. Generated by immunoSEQ multiplex PCR, the TCRdb table keeps only in-frame clones and is missing some. The sample has about 130,000 clones, more than 95% seen once. The sample originates from a study of cytomegalovirus exposure and HLA in healthy donors. Looking at the study overall: The same platform was used for the roughly 120 validation repertoires and the 600 to 850 first-cohort repertoires, a later analysis reported. Overall study results and limits: Some TCR beta chains (164 of them) were listed as cytomegalovirus-associated.

The CDR3 spans 14 residues. The V end was cut by 8 bases, the J end by 3 bases, with 14 bases between. CDR1 and CDR2 (germline): MDHEN, SYDVKM. Separate from the approximately 600-subject first cohort was the approximately 130-subject validation cohort, to which the donors belonged. The sequence was obtained from a man between 18 and 35 years old in good health and CMV-seronegative. The chain combines TRBV28 with TRBJ1-5, with D unclear. Sequencing was done on a sample of PBMCs. The CDR3 region is CASSWSGYNQPQHF. Here the CDR3 DNA reads TGTGCCAGCTCATGGTCAGGCTACAATCAGCCCCAGCATTTT.